Following are 28 T cell receptor beta chains from one sample sequenced in a study of patients and donors after allogeneic stem cell transplantation. TCRdb reprocessed the RT-PCR reads with MiXCR, giving one entry per CDR3 protein. Of some 880,000 distinct CDR3 sequences listed, more than 15% are singletons. The material sequenced was blood, either unsorted or a sorted T cell fraction (not recorded which). These receptors came from a human donor who was either an allogeneic HSCT recipient or a stem cell or donor lymphocyte infusion donor (not recorded which). It is not recorded whose cells these are; they may come from a transplant donor.

There are a few counts of this clonotype. Written as DNA, the CDR3 is TGCAGTGCTAGGAAGGGGTCCGAGCAGTACTTC. Translating gives CSARKGSEQYF. V usage is TRBV20-1 and J usage is TRBJ2-7, with D possibly matching TRBD1 (5 bases). The germline CDR1 and CDR2 sequences are DFQATT and SNEGSKA (reference sequence). Trimming pared 3 bases from V and 6 bases from J, leaving 9 bases between. The CDR3 is made up of 11 amino acids.

A few counts support this clonotype. The rearrangement joins TRBV29-1 to TRBJ2-3, with a tentative D call TRBD1 (5 bases). The length of the CDR3 is 12 residues. The germline CDR1 and CDR2 sequences are SQVTM and ANQGSEA. V lost 7 bases and J 3 bases, leaving 11 bases between the germline ends. Written as DNA, the CDR3 is TGCAGCGGAGGCGACAGAACAGATACGCAGTATTTT. This codes for CSGGDRTDTQYF.

The chain has TRBV29-1 and TRBJ2-7; tentatively, D is TRBD1 (5 bases). The CDR3 is 15 residues long. V was trimmed by 5 bases and J by 0 bases, leaving 17 bases between them. CDR1 and CDR2 (germline): SQVTM, ANQGSEA. CDR3 protein: CSVLRQGPSSYEQYF. DNA for the CDR3: TGCAGCGTTCTCCGGCAGGGCCCGAGCTCCTACGAGCAGTACTTC.

A few counts support this clonotype. The chain links TRBV9 to TRBJ1-2; D not certain. V dropped 0 bases and J dropped 0 bases, with 9 bases sitting between them. The length of the CDR3 is 15 residues. The germline V gene has CDR1 SGDLS and CDR2 YYNGEE. Here the CDR3 reads CASSVDPGTNYGYTF. CDR3 in DNA: TGTGCCAGCAGCGTAGATCCGGGGACTAACTATGGCTACACCTTC.

This clonotype was counted between two and nine times. The junction shows a germline mismatch at one end, possibly a read error. The chain recombines TRBV27 with TRBJ2-1, with D hard to call. This CDR3 region has 11 residues. Germline V lookup: CDR1 MNHEY, CDR2 SMNVEV (reference sequence). CDR3 in amino acids: CASSFPGPSVF. CDR3 sequence (DNA): TGTGCCAGCAGTTTCCCCGGACCGTCTGTCTTC.

In its sample, this clonotype was seen a few times. The gene calls are TRBV20-1 and TRBJ2-3; D is uncertain. This CDR3 has 11 amino acids. Per germline, CDR1 DFQATT and CDR2 SNEGSKA (reference sequence). V was trimmed by 7 bases and J by 6 bases, leaving 11 bases between them. In DNA form, the CDR3 reads TGCAGTGTATATAGTAGGGATACGCAGTATTTT. Translated: CSVYSRDTQYF.

This chain joins TRBV20-1 and TRBJ2-2; D possibly uses TRBD1 or TRBD2 (6 bases each). Deletions cut 1 base from V and 4 bases from J, with 13 bases between. The CDR3 spans 15 residues. Germline V gene data show CDR1 as DFQATT and CDR2 as SNEGSKA (reference sequence). DNA of the CDR3: TGCAGTGCTAGAGGCCGGGGGCGAGGCACCGGGGAGCTGTTTTTT. Residues: CSARGRGRGTGELFF.

The rearrangement joins TRBV2 to TRBJ1-4, with D perhaps TRBD1 (6 bases). The CDR3 has 14 amino acids. Germline V gene lookup returns CDR1 SNHLY and CDR2 FYNNEI. V lost 8 bases, J lost 8 bases, and 18 bases lay in between. CDR3 DNA sequence: TGTGCCAGCCTAACTCGGGGGCACGGCGAAAAACTGTTTTTT. Translated, it gives CASLTRGHGEKLFF. Looking up the rest from reference TRBV2 and TRBJ1-4 gives the full variable domain: EPEVTQTPSHQVTQMGQEVILRCVPISNHLYFYWYRQILGQKVEFLVSFYNNEISEKSEIFDDQFSVERPDGSNFTLKIRSTKLEDSAMYFCASLTRGHGEKLFFGSGTQLSVL.

This clonotype turned up a few times. This chain connects TRBV4-1 to TRBJ2-1; the match to TRBD2 covers 8 bases. This CDR3 is 14 amino acids long. Germline CDR1 MGHRA, CDR2 YSYEKL. V was pared by 7 bases and J by 6 bases, with 8 bases of the junction left unmatched. The CDR3 loop is CASTSGLAGNEQFF. CDR3 nucleotide sequence: TGCGCCAGCACCTCCGGGCTAGCGGGCAATGAGCAGTTCTTC.

The rearrangement links TRBV3-1 to TRBJ2-5; 13 bases line up with TRBD2. In germline, CDR1 is LGHDT, CDR2 YNNKEL (reference sequence). This CDR3 is 16 amino acids long. V lost 1 base to trimming and J lost 7 bases; unmatched junction nucleotides: 6. CDR3 protein: CASSQGLAGGRGTQYF. CDR3 DNA sequence: TGTGCCAGCAGCCAAGGACTAGCGGGAGGACGGGGGACCCAGTACTTC.

This clonotype appeared many times. The V call is TRBV10-3, the J call TRBJ2-7; the match to TRBD1 covers 9 bases. The CDR3 has 13 amino acids. The junction had 6 bases not matched to a gene; V was cut back by 5 bases and J by 7 bases. Germline lookup yields CDR1 ENHRY and CDR2 SYGVKD. The CDR3 sequence: CAISTGQGLEQYF. Written as DNA, the CDR3 is TGTGCCATCAGTACGGGACAGGGTCTGGAGCAGTACTTC.

This chain uses TRBV27 with TRBJ1-4; D may be TRBD1 (6 bases). The CDR3 is 16 residues long. Germline V gene lookup returns CDR1 MNHEY and CDR2 SMNVEV (reference sequence). Trimming pared 0 bases from V and 6 bases from J, leaving 14 bases between. Here the CDR3 reads CASSLSPDSSYEKLFF. The CDR3 DNA reads TGTGCCAGCAGTTTATCCCCGGACAGCAGTTATGAAAAACTGTTTTTT.

The V and J genes are TRBV7-9 and TRBJ1-2, with no clear D. Trimming removed 8 bases at V and 8 bases at J, with 6 bases between. Per germline, CDR1 SEHNR and CDR2 FQNEAQ (reference sequence). The CDR3 has 9 amino acids. DNA of the CDR3: TGTGCCAGCTCTGGGGGCTACACCTTC. It is translated as CASSGGYTF.

This clonotype showed up just a few times. The genes are TRBV5-6 and TRBJ2-1; 8 positions match TRBD2. Trimming at V came to 1 base and at J to 8 bases, leaving 8 bases not matched to a gene. The CDR3 runs 15 residues. CDR1 SGHDT and CDR2 YYEEEE come from the germline V gene. The CDR3 is CASSLFGGAGYEQFF. CDR3 coding DNA: TGTGCCAGCAGCTTGTTCGGGGGGGCCGGGTATGAGCAGTTCTTC.

The chain carries TRBV12-3 or TRBV12-4 and TRBJ2-5; 12 bases are shared with TRBD2. With 8 bases clipped from V and 0 bases from J, the junction kept 1 base outside the gene matches. This CDR3 comprises 14 residues. The CDR3 sequence is CASRLAGDQETQYF. Here the CDR3 DNA reads TGTGCCAGCCGACTAGCGGGGGACCAAGAGACCCAGTACTTC.

V is TRBV20-1 and J is TRBJ2-1; 7 bases fit TRBD2. Germline lookup yields CDR1 DFQATT and CDR2 SNEGSKA (reference sequence). CDR3 length equals 16 residues. V shed 6 bases, J shed 5 bases, and the junction held 16 bases outside the gene matches. CDR3 coding DNA: TGCAGTGCCGATGAGTTAATCGCGGGGGTGCACAATGAGCAGTTCTTC. Translation: CSADELIAGVHNEQFF.

The rearrangement joins TRBV10-3 to TRBJ2-1; D unclear. The CDR3 has 11 residues. CDR1 ENHRY and CDR2 SYGVKD come from the germline V gene. V lost 10 bases, J lost 5 bases, and 9 bases lay in between. CDR3 residues: CATGPHNEQFF. The CDR3 DNA follows: TGTGCCACCGGACCCCACAATGAGCAGTTCTTC.

The rearrangement joins TRBV24-1 to TRBJ2-2; D gene ambiguous. Trimming took 1 base from V and 6 from J, leaving 8 bases between them. The germline gives CDR1 KGHDR, CDR2 SFDVKD. There are 14 residues in the CDR3. The CDR3 protein is CATSDFLSAGELFF. DNA for the CDR3: TGTGCCACCAGTGATTTTCTTTCAGCCGGGGAGCTGTTTTTT.

This clonotype was counted only a few times. CDR3 nucleotides: TGTGCCAGCAGCTTAGGGGGCGCAGCTCTCCACTTT. Translating it yields CASSLGGAALHF. The chain couples TRBV7-9 to TRBJ1-6; weak D call: TRBD1 (5 bases). The V and J ends lost 1 base and 16 bases respectively, with 11 bases between them. Germline CDR1 and CDR2: SEHNR and FQNEAQ (reference sequence). This CDR3 has 12 amino acids. Complete variable domain (other parts from reference TRBV7-9 and TRBJ1-6): DTGVSQNPRHKITKRGQNVTFRCDPISEHNRLYWYRQTLGQGPEFLTYFQNEAQLEKSRLLSDRFSAERPKGSFSTLEIQRTEQGDSAMYLCASSLGGAALHFGNGTRLTVT.

V gene TRBV11-2 combines with J gene TRBJ2-1; D remains ambiguous. V was shortened by 2 bases and J by 1 base, with 18 bases between the two germline ends. Germline V gives CDR1 SGHAT, CDR2 FQNNGV. The CDR3 sequence is 18 residues long. The DNA for the CDR3 is TGTGCCAGCAGCTTATCCATAAAAACTACAATGTCCTACAATGAGCAGTTCTTC. Translated: CASSLSIKTTMSYNEQFF.

The J gene is TRBJ1-6, the V gene TRBV7-8, with D tentatively TRBD1 (5 bases). Trimming removed 4 bases at V and 7 bases at J, with 20 bases between. Germline CDR1 SGHVS, CDR2 FQNEAQ. There are 17 residues in the CDR3. In DNA form, the CDR3 reads TGTGCCAGCAGCTCAAAGGGCAGGGAACCCTTAAATTCACCCCTCCACTTT. Its translation: CASSSKGREPLNSPLHF.

The chain employs TRBV3-1 and TRBJ1-4; TRBD1 might be the D (5 bases). The germline V gene has CDR1 LGHDT and CDR2 YNNKEL (reference sequence). The V gene lost 2 bases and the J gene lost 8 bases, with 15 bases spanning the gap. CDR3 length: 15 amino acids. CDR3 in amino acids: CASSQNGVGGEKLFF. CDR3 coding DNA: TGTGCCAGCAGCCAAAATGGGGTTGGGGGAGAAAAACTGTTTTTT.

In this sample, this clonotype turned up a few times. The chain has TRBV18 and TRBJ2-3, with 8 positions matching TRBD2. With V trimmed by 0 bases and J by 1 base, 3 bases remained unmatched. This CDR3 has 16 residues. CDR1 and CDR2 (germline): KGHSH, LQKENI. CDR3 protein: CASSPPFSGGTDTQYF. The CDR3, as DNA: TGTGCCAGCTCACCACCTTTTAGCGGGGGCACAGATACGCAGTATTTT.

The chain recombines TRBV18 with TRBJ2-2; 10 bases align to TRBD1. Germline CDR1 and CDR2: KGHSH and LQKENI. The CDR3 covers 21 residues. The V gene end was trimmed by 0 bases and the J gene end by 4 bases; junction bases not matched to a gene: 17. The CDR3 spells CASSPPPSTGGLRVGTGELFF. The CDR3 coding sequence is TGTGCCAGCTCACCACCTCCGTCGACAGGGGGCCTCCGCGTCGGCACCGGGGAGCTGTTTTTT.

The chain couples TRBV20-1 to TRBJ2-1, with 13 positions matching TRBD2. The germline gives CDR1 DFQATT, CDR2 SNEGSKA (reference sequence). J was trimmed by 4 bases and V by 4 bases; bases with no gene match: 1. CDR3 length: 14 amino acids. This CDR3 is CSAKGLAGYNEQFF. The CDR3, as DNA: TGCAGTGCTAAGGGACTAGCGGGATACAATGAGCAGTTCTTC.

This clonotype has just a few counts. The rearrangement links TRBV20-1 to TRBJ2-2; D is perhaps TRBD1 (5 bases). The ends were cut back, 6 bases at V and 4 bases at J, with 9 bases in the middle. The CDR3 spans 12 residues. From germline, CDR1 is DFQATT and CDR2 SNEGSKA (reference sequence). Written as DNA, the CDR3 is TGCAGTGCCCAGGGTTTCACCGGGGAGCTGTTTTTT. Residues: CSAQGFTGELFF.

This chain links TRBV10-3 with TRBJ2-5, with D perhaps matching TRBD1 or TRBD2 (6 bases each). The CDR3 runs to 15 residues. Germline loops: CDR1 ENHRY, CDR2 SYGVKD. Trimming stripped 0 bases from V and 4 bases from J, with 12 bases between. The DNA for the CDR3 is TGTGCCATCAGTGAGTCGACACAGGGAGGAGAGACCCAGTACTTC. It translates to CAISESTQGGETQYF.

This clonotype turned up a few times. J is TRBJ2-7 and V is TRBV15; D gene ambiguous. Trimming stripped 0 bases from V and 0 bases from J, with 12 bases between. The germline gives CDR1 LNHNV, CDR2 YYDKDF (reference sequence). The CDR3 length is 16 residues. CDR3 DNA: TGTGCCACCAGCAGAGATGGGTCTTTAAGCTCCTACGAGCAGTACTTC. Its translation: CATSRDGSLSSYEQYF. Full variable domain (missing parts from reference TRBV15 and TRBJ2-7): DAMVIQNPRYQVTQFGKPVTLSCSQTLNHNVMYWYQQKSSQAPKLLFHYYDKDFNNEADTPDNFQSRRPNTSFCFLDIRSPGLGDTAMYLCATSRDGSLSSYEQYFGPGTRLTVT.